This TCR beta chain was sequenced during a study of blood T cells in healthy people across ages. This clonotype was seen ten or more times. Its antigen remains unidentified. Germline assignment: CDR1 SGHAT and CDR2 FQNNGV. V was clipped by 1 base and J by 6 bases; unmatched bases: 9. CDR3 size: 17 residues. With a J-beta primer mix and a sample-barcoded 5' primer, a second PCR ran about 7 to 11 cycles. All samples gave at least 2.5 million CDR3-containing paired-end reads. In TCRdb, the 5' RACE reads were re-called with MiXCR into one record per CDR3 protein. This sample yields about 650,000 distinct CDR3 sequences, of which about 32% are seen a single time; over 15% belongs to the top ten. Study-level points and caveats: A strong correlation between TCR beta diversity and naive T cell percentage was seen. Getting older went along with TCR beta diversity per million T cells dropping roughly linearly.

Sequenced input: blood. The sequence derives from a woman older than 75 in good health. The chain recombines TRBV11-2 with TRBJ2-1, with TRBD1 identical over 10 bases. CDR3: CASSLVWDRGAGNEQFF. CDR3 in DNA: TGTGCCAGCAGCTTAGTTTGGGACAGGGGCGCAGGCAATGAGCAGTTCTTC.